This entry lists 9 T cell receptor beta chains sequenced from one sample in a study of cytomegalovirus exposure and HLA in healthy donors. Assay used: immunoSEQ multiplex PCR; TCRdb lists only in-frame clones, some missing. Of 100,000 to 150,000 clones listed, over 85% were seen once; the top ten hold approximately 3.5%. Sequences were obtained from PBMCs. All receptors come from a man between 25 and 39 years old in good health and CMV-seronegative.

The genes are TRBV6-6 and TRBJ1-1; 8 bases match TRBD1. Germline CDR1 MNHNY, CDR2 SVGAGI (reference sequence). Unmatched junction bases numbered 5, after V lost 2 bases and J lost 0 bases. CDR3 size: 16 residues. CDR3 DNA: TGTGCCAGCAGTTACACGCCAGGGGGCATGAACACTGAAGCTTTCTTT. Its protein is CASSYTPGGMNTEAFF.

The V gene is TRBV7-9, the J gene TRBJ2-3; 13 positions match TRBD2. V shed 3 bases, J shed 2 bases, and the junction held 2 bases outside the gene matches. CDR1 is SEHNR, CDR2 FQNEAQ, per germline (reference sequence). The CDR3 is 16 amino acids. Here the CDR3 DNA reads TGTGCCAGCAGCTTTACTAGCGGGGGGGACACAGATACGCAGTATTTT. This gives the protein CASSFTSGGDTDTQYF.

This chain uses TRBV13 with TRBJ2-5; 7 nucleotides line up with TRBD2. CDR3 length equals 13 residues. J gave up 5 bases and V 3 bases, and 3 bases lay outside the gene matches. Germline CDR1 is PRHDT and CDR2 is FYEKMQ (reference sequence). The CDR3 reads CASSLPAGETQYF. Written as DNA, the CDR3 is TGTGCCAGCAGCTTGCCAGCGGGGGAGACCCAGTACTTC.

The CDR3 DNA is TGTGCCGGGGGGAAACGAATGAACACTGAAGCTTTCTTT. As protein: CAGGKRMNTEAFF. The V call is TRBV6-1, the J call TRBJ1-1, with D maybe TRBD1 (5 bases). The germline CDR1 and CDR2 sequences are MNHNS and SASEGT. The CDR3 contains 13 residues. Between the trimmed V and J ends, which lost 11 bases and 0 bases, there was a span of 13 bases.

V is TRBV10-1 and J is TRBJ2-5; TRBD1 matches 9 bases. This CDR3 has 14 residues. V dropped 3 bases and J dropped 6; count of bases not matched to a gene: 5. Germline V gene data show CDR1 as WNHNN and CDR2 as SYGVQD (reference sequence). The CDR3 region has the DNA TGCGCCAGCAGTGACTCGGACAGGGGTCAGACCCAGTACTTC. It codes for CASSDSDRGQTQYF.

The chain joins TRBV6-5 to TRBJ2-1, with TRBD2 matching 9 bases. This CDR3 contains 15 residues. V lost 6 bases and J lost 9; bases outside the gene matches: 12. Germline V gene data show CDR1 as MNHEY and CDR2 as SVGAGI. The DNA of the CDR3 is TGTGCCAGCAGAGCGAGTGGCGGGGGGGCTGTTGAGCAGTTCTTC. Translated: CASRASGGGAVEQFF.

In DNA, the CDR3 is TGTGCCAGCAGCGACCGGACTAGCGGGGTGGAGACCCAGTACTTC. Translated: CASSDRTSGVETQYF. The chain uses TRBV9 and TRBJ2-5; TRBD2 agrees at 12 bases. CDR1 SGDLS and CDR2 YYNGEE come from the germline V gene. This CDR3 is 15 amino acids long. V shed 3 bases, J shed 5 bases, and the junction held 5 bases outside the gene matches.

The chain carries TRBV10-3 and TRBJ2-3; tentative D call: TRBD1 (5 bases). V lost 5 bases, J lost 0 bases, and 15 bases lay in between. The CDR3 is 16 amino acids. Looked up from germline, CDR1 is ENHRY and CDR2 is SYGVKD. The CDR3 region has the DNA TGTGCCATCAGTTCCCAGGGCGGCTCTAGCACAGATACGCAGTATTTT. Translating gives CAISSQGGSSTDTQYF.

Only a few counts were recorded for this clone. The chain combines TRBV9 with TRBJ2-1; 8 bases agree with TRBD2. CDR1 SGDLS and CDR2 YYNGEE come from the germline V gene. Trimming took 0 bases from V and 4 from J; bases not matched to a gene: 3. The CDR3 length is 15 residues. CDR3 in DNA: TGTGCCAGCAGCGTAGAAGCTAGCGGGTACAATGAGCAGTTCTTC. The encoded protein is CASSVEASGYNEQFF.